What follows are 29 T cell receptor beta chains derived from one specimen sequenced in a study of blood T cell repertoires in COVID-19. Sequencing was performed with immunoSEQ multiplex PCR; in TCRdb, only in-frame clones are kept and a portion is missing. The sample has about 260,000 clones, 75% to 90% seen once; the top ten hold about 1.4%. Source material: peripheral blood. These receptors came from a woman aged 40-49 years who had recovered from COVID-19.

The chain carries TRBV10-3 and TRBJ1-3; D unclear. The CDR3 loop spans 11 amino acids. Trimming removed 8 bases from V and 7 bases from J, with 9 bases in between. Germline V gene lookup returns CDR1 ENHRY and CDR2 SYGVKD. The CDR3 loop is CAILDGNTIYF. DNA of the CDR3: TGTGCCATCTTAGACGGGAACACCATATATTTT.

This chain connects TRBV2 to TRBJ2-6; TRBD1 is a possible D gene (5 bases). The V gene lost 4 bases and the J gene lost 2 bases, with 12 bases spanning the gap. The CDR3 has 16 amino acids. Germline assignment: CDR1 SNHLY and CDR2 FYNNEI. As DNA, the CDR3 is TGTGCCAGCAGTGGGGGCAGGGTGACTGGGGCCAACGTCCTGACTTTC. Amino acid sequence: CASSGGRVTGANVLTF.

The J gene is TRBJ2-6, the V gene TRBV2; the match to TRBD1 covers 7 bases. V dropped 6 bases and J dropped 4; count of bases not matched to a gene: 6. The CDR3 contains 15 residues. Germline lookup yields CDR1 SNHLY and CDR2 FYNNEI. CDR3: CASRGGQAGANVLTF. As DNA, the CDR3 is TGTGCCAGCAGAGGAGGACAGGCCGGGGCCAACGTCCTGACTTTC.

This chain links TRBV27 with TRBJ2-2; TRBD2 might be the D (6 bases). V lost 3 bases and J 3 bases, leaving 11 bases between the germline ends. This CDR3 comprises 15 residues. Germline lookup yields CDR1 MNHEY and CDR2 SMNVEV (reference sequence). For the CDR3, the DNA is TGTGCCAGCAGTTTGGTAGCGGTCGACACCGGGGAGCTGTTTTTT. Amino acids: CASSLVAVDTGELFF.

The chain recombines TRBV19 with TRBJ1-2; TRBD1 is a possible D gene (5 bases). CDR1 LNHDA and CDR2 SQIVND come from the germline V gene (reference sequence). There are 11 residues in the CDR3. Trimming cost V 9 bases and J 4 bases, with 9 bases left between them. CDR3 coding DNA: TGTGCCAGCGGCAGGGCCTATGGCTACACCTTC. It is translated as CASGRAYGYTF.

The genes are TRBV5-1 and TRBJ1-1; D is perhaps TRBD1 (5 bases). The CDR3 loop spans 15 amino acids. From germline, CDR1 is SGHRS and CDR2 YFSETQ. The germline V and J ends were trimmed by 0 bases and 1 base, with 10 bases remaining between them. CDR3 region: CASSLGVGANTEAFF. The CDR3 nucleotides read TGCGCCAGCAGCTTGGGGGTTGGGGCGAACACTGAAGCTTTCTTT. The full variable domain, with the rest looked up from reference TRBV5-1 and TRBJ1-1, is KAGVTQTPRYLIKTRGQQVTLSCSPISGHRSVSWYQQTPGQGLQFLFEYFSETQRNKGNFPGRFSGRQFSNSRSEMNVSTLELGDSALYLCASSLGVGANTEAFFGQGTRLTVV.

V is TRBV3-1 (or the pseudogene TRBV3-2) and J is TRBJ1-4; maybe TRBD1 (6 bases). Looked up from germline, CDR1 is LGHDT and CDR2 is YNNKEL (reference sequence). V dropped 6 bases and J dropped 7 bases, with 15 bases sitting between them. The length of the CDR3 is 14 residues. The CDR3 loop is CASRHSGGVEKLFF. As DNA, the CDR3 is TGTGCCAGCAGGCACTCTGGGGGCGTTGAAAAACTGTTTTTT.

The chain carries TRBV2 and TRBJ1-1; tentative D call: TRBD1 (6 bases). CDR1 and CDR2 (germline): SNHLY, FYNNEI. V lost 1 base to trimming and J lost 4 bases, with 13 bases between them. The CDR3 loop spans 15 amino acids. The CDR3 coding sequence is TGTGCCAGCAGTGAAGATGGGGGGGCGGTCACTGAAGCTTTCTTT. Its protein product is CASSEDGGAVTEAFF.

The V call is TRBV7-3, the J call TRBJ1-1; 7 positions match TRBD1. The V segment lost 4 bases and the J segment 6 bases; nucleotides outside the gene matches: 5. The CDR3 runs to 13 residues. Germline V lookup: CDR1 SGHTA, CDR2 FQGTGA. CDR3 sequence: CASSSTGSAEAFF. CDR3 nucleotide sequence: TGTGCCAGCAGCTCGACAGGGTCGGCTGAAGCTTTCTTT.

The V and J genes are TRBV5-1 and TRBJ2-7; D is perhaps TRBD1 (6 bases). This CDR3 contains 14 residues. Germline loops: CDR1 SGHRS, CDR2 YFSETQ. V was trimmed by 1 base and J by 0 bases, leaving 8 bases between them. CDR3 sequence reads: CASSLRTDSYEQYF. In nucleotides, the CDR3 is TGCGCCAGCAGCTTGCGGACAGACTCCTACGAGCAGTACTTC.

V usage is TRBV19 and J usage is TRBJ1-1; TRBD1 matches at 10 bases. Germline V gene sequence: CDR1 LNHDA, CDR2 SQIVND (reference sequence). The V segment lost 4 bases and the J segment 6 bases; nucleotides outside the gene matches: 5. CDR3 length: 14 residues. CDR3: CASSRDRGLSEAFF. CDR3 nucleotides: TGTGCCAGTAGTAGGGACAGGGGACTATCTGAAGCTTTCTTT.

J is TRBJ1-1 and V is TRBV9; 7 positions match TRBD1. Per germline, CDR1 SGDLS and CDR2 YYNGEE. This CDR3 has 16 amino acids. The V and J ends lost 3 bases and 1 base, in that order; junction bases with no gene match: 9. The CDR3 sequence is CASSDSQGNTNTEAFF. Written as DNA, the CDR3 is TGTGCCAGCAGCGACTCACAGGGGAACACGAACACTGAAGCTTTCTTT. The whole variable domain, filled in from reference TRBV9 and TRBJ1-1, reads DSGVTQTPKHLITATGQRVTLRCSPRSGDLSVYWYQQSLDQGLQFLIQYYNGEERAKGNILERFSAQQFPDLHSELNLSSLELGDSALYFCASSDSQGNTNTEAFFGQGTRLTVV.

Comments on this clone: At one of its ends the junction is not consistent with the germline gene, which may arise from a read error. This chain uses TRBV10-3 with TRBJ1-6; the D is unclear. CDR3 size: 11 residues. Germline V CDR1 and CDR2: ENHRY, SYGVKD. CDR3 amino acids: CAISESGNPQF. In DNA form, the CDR3 reads TGTGCCATCAGTGAGTCCGGGAACCCCCAATTT.

This chain links TRBV15 with TRBJ2-7, with 9 bases matching TRBD1. With V trimmed by 2 bases and J by 10 bases, 3 bases remained unmatched. In germline, CDR1 is LNHNV, CDR2 YYDKDF (reference sequence). This CDR3 is 12 amino acids long. CDR3 sequence reads: CATSRRTGGQYF. CDR3 in DNA: TGTGCCACCAGCAGACGTACAGGGGGCCAGTACTTC.

With regard to this clone: Compared with germline, one end of the junction differs, possibly owing to a read error. The chain uses TRBV11-2 and TRBJ2-1; TRBD1 might be the D (6 bases). The CDR3 is 11 amino acids. Germline CDR1 is SGHAT and CDR2 is FQNNGV. The CDR3 is CASSLGGTTVF. The CDR3 nucleotides are TGTGCCAGCAGCTTAGGAGGGACAACAGTCTTC.

This chain joins TRBV5-4 and TRBJ1-1; a weak D match, TRBD1 (5 bases). This CDR3 spans 14 amino acids. V dropped 0 bases and J dropped 5 bases, with 11 bases sitting between them. Germline V gene sequence: CDR1 SGHNT, CDR2 YYREEE (reference sequence). The CDR3 spells CASSLEGYWTEAFF. In DNA form, the CDR3 reads TGTGCCAGCAGCTTGGAGGGGTATTGGACTGAAGCTTTCTTT.

The chain uses TRBV7-6 and TRBJ1-1; TRBD1 might be the D (6 bases). The V and J ends lost 3 bases and 3 bases respectively, with 14 bases between them. The CDR3 runs to 15 residues. Germline V gene sequence: CDR1 SGHVS, CDR2 FNYEAQ. CDR3 amino acids: CASSFSSGGYTEAFF. CDR3 bases: TGTGCCAGCAGCTTCTCCTCTGGGGGCTACACTGAAGCTTTCTTT.

The chain combines TRBV30 with TRBJ1-1; the D gene is possibly TRBD1 (5 bases). Looked up from germline, CDR1 is GTSNPN and CDR2 is SVGIG (reference sequence). V dropped 2 bases and J dropped 3 bases, with 10 bases sitting between them. The CDR3 length is 13 residues. CDR3 loop: CAWSPGGYTEAFF. CDR3 DNA: TGTGCCTGGAGTCCTGGGGGGTACACTGAAGCTTTCTTT.

The V call is TRBV19, the J call TRBJ1-6, with D perhaps matching TRBD1 (5 bases). Trimming took off 6 bases at V and 7 bases at J, with 13 bases between the two ends. Looked up from germline, CDR1 is LNHDA and CDR2 is SQIVND (reference sequence). The CDR3 is 14 amino acids. Written as DNA, the CDR3 is TGTGCCAGTAGCTTCCTGCGGGGCAATTCACCCCTCCACTTT. Translated: CASSFLRGNSPLHF.

The chain uses TRBV2 and TRBJ1-4; 8 nucleotides agree with TRBD1. CDR1 is SNHLY and CDR2 is FYNNEI in the germline V gene. V lost 5 bases to trimming and J lost 5 bases; unmatched junction nucleotides: 7. The CDR3 is made up of 15 amino acids. The CDR3 DNA sequence: TGTGCCAGCAGTAGTCTGACAGGGGCGAATGAAAAACTGTTTTTT. This sequence encodes CASSSLTGANEKLFF.

The rearrangement uses TRBV14 and TRBJ1-3; D is unresolved. This CDR3 comprises 21 residues. CDR1 SGHDN and CDR2 FVKESK come from the germline V gene. Trimming shortened V by 0 bases and J by 0 bases, and 24 bases separated the two germline ends. In DNA, the CDR3 is TGTGCCAGCAGCCAAGATCTTTCGAGAACAGCCCCTCCACTCTCTGGAAACACCATATATTTT. Protein product: CASSQDLSRTAPPLSGNTIYF.

J is TRBJ2-2 and V is TRBV10-1; 9 bases align to TRBD2. Germline lookup yields CDR1 WNHNN and CDR2 SYGVQD (reference sequence). Trimming at V came to 2 bases and at J to 4 bases, leaving 5 bases not matched to a gene. CDR3 length equals 16 residues. In nucleotides, the CDR3 is TGCGCCAGCAGTGAGACGCGGGGGGGCGTCACCGGGGAGCTGTTTTTT. The encoded protein is CASSETRGGVTGELFF.

V is TRBV5-5 and J is TRBJ1-1, with D perhaps TRBD1 (5 bases). The V gene lost 0 bases and the J gene lost 1 base, with 10 bases spanning the gap. CDR1 is SGHKS and CDR2 is YYEKEE in the germline V gene (reference sequence). The CDR3 has 15 amino acids. CDR3 region: CASSLEPGGNTEAFF. The CDR3 coding sequence is TGTGCCAGCAGCTTGGAACCGGGGGGGAACACTGAAGCTTTCTTT.

This rearrangement joins TRBV27 to TRBJ2-7; 10 positions match TRBD1. CDR3 length: 15 residues. The germline V gene has CDR1 MNHEY and CDR2 SMNVEV (reference sequence). The V gene end was trimmed by 4 bases and the J gene end by 2 bases; junction bases not matched to a gene: 5. DNA for the CDR3: TGTGCCAGCAGTTGGGACAGGGGTGGGACCTACGAGCAGTACTTC. Residues: CASSWDRGGTYEQYF.

The chain employs TRBV5-4 and TRBJ2-3; 13 nucleotides align to TRBD2. The length of the CDR3 is 16 residues. Trimming at V came to 1 base and at J to 4 bases, leaving 3 bases not matched to a gene. CDR1 and CDR2 (germline): SGHNT, YYREEE (reference sequence). CDR3 sequence reads: CASSLKLAGGPDTQYF. The DNA of the CDR3 is TGTGCCAGCAGCTTGAAACTAGCGGGGGGGCCAGATACGCAGTATTTT.

The rearrangement joins TRBV3-1 (or the pseudogene TRBV3-2) to TRBJ2-3, with D uncertain. The CDR3 contains 14 residues. Germline CDR1 reads LGHDT; CDR2 reads YNNKEL (reference sequence). V was cut by 0 bases and J by 2 bases, with 6 bases left in between. The CDR3 loop is CASSQDQNTDTQYF. CDR3 bases: TGTGCCAGCAGCCAAGATCAAAACACAGATACGCAGTATTTT.

In this sample, this clone turned up once. The chain links TRBV18 to TRBJ2-2; 8 bases agree with TRBD1. J lost 5 bases, V lost 6 bases, and 8 bases had no gene match. CDR1 is KGHSH, CDR2 LQKENI, per germline. The CDR3 has 15 residues. This chain's CDR3 is CASSRRTGRTGELFF. The CDR3 coding sequence is TGTGCCAGCTCCCGAAGGACAGGGCGGACCGGGGAGCTGTTTTTT. The complete variable domain, with remaining parts taken from reference TRBV18 and TRBJ2-2, reads NAGVMQNPRHLVRRRGQEARLRCSPMKGHSHVYWYRQLPEEGLKFMVYLQKENIIDESGMPKERFSAEFPKEGPSILRIQQVVRGDSAAYFCASSRRTGRTGELFFGEGSRLTVL.

The V gene is TRBV11-2, the J gene TRBJ2-7, with D maybe TRBD1 (6 bases). The CDR3 is 15 amino acids. Deletions cut 7 bases from V and 5 bases from J, with 21 bases between. Germline-derived CDR1 and CDR2 are SGHAT and FQNNGV. The CDR3 nucleotides are TGTGCCAGCACCGACCCCTGGGGGCCCGTGAACGAGCAGTACTTC. It codes for CASTDPWGPVNEQYF.

This clone was seen once. The J gene is TRBJ2-5, the V gene TRBV11-2; D unclear. The CDR3 totals 11 residues. CDR1 and CDR2 from the germline V gene are SGHAT and FQNNGV. Trimming took 5 bases from V and 5 from J, leaving 6 bases between them. Written as DNA, the CDR3 is TGTGCCAGCAGCCCGCAGGAGACCCAGTACTTC. Amino acid sequence: CASSPQETQYF.